These 9 T cell receptor beta chains originate from one sample sequenced in a study of CD4 T cells in relation to SARS-CoV-2 and coronaviruses. The method was immunoSEQ multiplex PCR; TCRdb's version includes in-frame clones alone and lacks a portion of them. The table lists about 56,000 clones, just over 90% of them singletons. The sequenced sample was naive CD4+ T cells from PBMCs. Subset of the sample: naive CD4+ T cells isolated by negative enrichment. These receptors were collected from an adult with COVID-19.

The chain links TRBV6-5 to TRBJ1-5; no reliable D call. CDR1 and CDR2 (germline): MNHEY, SVGAGI. Trimming removed 6 bases at V and 6 bases at J, with 12 bases between. CDR3 length: 13 amino acids. The CDR3 DNA is TGTGCCAGCAGACGAACGTTGGCTCAGCCCCAGCATTTT. This translates into CASRRTLAQPQHF.

The chain carries TRBV5-6 and TRBJ2-7, with D possibly TRBD2 on 6 matching bases. The V and J ends lost 5 bases and 2 bases respectively, with 23 bases between them. Germline-derived CDR1 and CDR2 are SGHDT and YYEEEE. CDR3 length equals 17 residues. In DNA, the CDR3 is TGTGCCAGCAGTCCTCCCCTGGCCTACGGGGGAACCTACGAGCAGTACTTC. Encoded protein: CASSPPLAYGGTYEQYF.

The chain uses TRBV19 and TRBJ2-6; D is uncertain. Germline V gives CDR1 LNHDA, CDR2 SQIVND (reference sequence). The CDR3 loop spans 13 amino acids. V was shortened by 2 bases and J by 1 base, with 0 bases between the two germline ends. The CDR3 nucleotides are TGTGCCAGTAGTATATCTGGGGCCAACGTCCTGACTTTC. Its translation: CASSISGANVLTF.

V and J are TRBV19 and TRBJ1-6; D possibly corresponds to TRBD1 (6 bases). This CDR3 has 17 amino acids. The germline CDR1 and CDR2 sequences are LNHDA and SQIVND (reference sequence). V lost 6 bases and J 5 bases, leaving 20 bases between the germline ends. CDR3: CASSPNRGRTNNSPLHF. CDR3 bases: TGTGCCAGTAGCCCAAATCGGGGGCGAACTAATAATTCACCCCTCCACTTT.

The chain has TRBV9 and TRBJ2-7; D gene unclear. Between the trimmed V and J ends, which lost 3 bases and 5 bases, there was a span of 18 bases. The CDR3 sequence is 15 residues long. Germline V gene sequence: CDR1 SGDLS, CDR2 YYNGEE. In nucleotides, the CDR3 is TGTGCCAGCAGCGCGGCGTATCCAGGTTACGACGAGCAGTACTTC. Its translation: CASSAAYPGYDEQYF. The full variable domain, completed using reference TRBV9 and TRBJ2-7, is DSGVTQTPKHLITATGQRVTLRCSPRSGDLSVYWYQQSLDQGLQFLIQYYNGEERAKGNILERFSAQQFPDLHSELNLSSLELGDSALYFCASSAAYPGYDEQYFGPGTRLTVT.

This sequence joins TRBV11-3 and TRBJ2-2; D is ambiguous. The CDR3 length is 13 residues. In germline, CDR1 is SGHNT, CDR2 YENEEA. V was cut by 6 bases and J by 3 bases, with 8 bases left in between. The CDR3 reads CASSPAHTGELFF. CDR3 DNA sequence: TGTGCCAGCAGTCCAGCCCACACCGGGGAGCTGTTTTTT.

This clone was detected only once. The chain employs TRBV5-1 and TRBJ2-7; tentatively, D is TRBD2 (6 bases). CDR3 length: 13 amino acids. Trimming shortened V by 2 bases and J by 5 bases, and 11 bases separated the two germline ends. CDR1 is SGHRS, CDR2 YFSETQ, per germline. CDR3 DNA sequence: TGCGCCAGCAGCTTTCTGGGAGGAAACGAGCAGTACTTC. Amino acid sequence: CASSFLGGNEQYF.

This clone came up once. The rearrangement links TRBV19 to TRBJ1-2; no reliable D call. The CDR3 loop spans 14 amino acids. Per the germline V gene, CDR1 is LNHDA and CDR2 is SQIVND (reference sequence). Trimming removed 2 bases from V and 4 bases from J, with 11 bases in between. The CDR3 loop reads CASSIPPGRYGYTF. CDR3 nucleotides: TGTGCCAGTAGTATACCCCCCGGACGCTATGGCTACACCTTC.

This clone was observed a few times. V usage is TRBV27 and J usage is TRBJ1-2; 7 bases align to TRBD1. The CDR3 has 16 amino acids. V dropped 5 bases and J dropped 4; count of bases not matched to a gene: 13. CDR1 is MNHEY and CDR2 is SMNVEV in the germline V gene (reference sequence). CDR3: CASSTRQGMKGYGYTF. The CDR3 nucleotides read TGTGCCAGCAGTACAAGACAGGGTATGAAGGGCTATGGCTACACCTTC.